The clone carrying this T cell receptor beta chain has a handful of counts. The antigen is not known. This sample is part of a study of glioma-infiltrating T cells. Germline CDR1 reads GTSNPN; CDR2 reads SVGIG (reference sequence). The CDR3 is made up of 13 amino acids. The V end lost 5 bases, the J end lost 3 bases, and 13 bases lay between the germline ends. General study points: Very few CDR3 sequences were shared between tissue and blood. Tissue-blood divergence was below expectation in non-neoplastic patients, above in gliomas.

TCR alpha and beta CDR3 regions were amplified from RNA using iRepertoire nested multiplex PCR. TCRdb reanalysed the multiplex PCR reads using MiXCR and keeps one entry per CDR3 protein. Among some 90,000 distinct CDR3 sequences listed, 35% to 50% were seen once. The chain combines TRBV30 with TRBJ2-5, with TRBD2 as a possible D gene (6 bases). Sequenced: glioma tissue, nonneoplastic brain tissue, or PBMCs (not recorded which). The clonotype comes from a human donor with low-grade glioma or glioblastoma, undergoing nonglioma brain surgery, or in good health (not recorded which). The CDR3 coding sequence is TGTGCCTGGGCACTAGGCGGGGAAGAGACCCAGTACTTC. It is translated as CAWALGGEETQYF.